This TCR beta chain was found in a study of blood T cell repertoires in COVID-19. Overall study: The United States, Italy and Spain provided the acute and convalescent COVID-19 samples. PBMCs, B-cell-depleted T cells, or T cells were the source of the cDNA or gDNA that made up the material.

Per the original data handling: Amplification of reference gene primers provided the estimated nucleated cell counts. TCRdb keeps only in-frame clones here, not all; method: immunoSEQ multiplex PCR. V, J and clone size are those of that table, while D and trimming were read from the DNA. The sample includes some 170,000 clones, 80% to 90% of them seen just once. The receptor was derived from a woman older than 75 with acute or convalescent COVID-19. Sequences were obtained from peripheral blood.

Here the CDR3 reads CASSLGTGTGNSPLHF. The CDR3, as DNA: TGTGCCAGCAGCTTGGGAACCGGGACAGGGAATTCACCCCTCCACTTT. This chain links TRBV5-4 with TRBJ1-6; the match to TRBD1 covers 9 bases. CDR1 and CDR2 (germline): SGHNT, YYREEE (reference sequence). V trimming: 0 bases; J trimming: 7 bases; junction bases outside the gene matches: 5. The CDR3 length is 16 residues.